This TCR beta chain was recovered during a study of shared clonotypes between healthy human individuals. Study-wide results and limits: Naive CD4 clonotype sharing across a handful of donors was roughly 5%. Non-shared clonotypes had lower generation probabilities than clonotypes shared by all four sorted-subset donors.

CD8 cells classed as naive were CD45RO-negative and positively selected for CCR7, excluding terminally differentiated effector memory CD45RA+ cells. Regarding this clone: What it recognizes is unknown.

V was clipped by 3 bases and J by 4 bases; unmatched bases: 8. CDR3 size: 16 residues. CDR1 is MGHRA, CDR2 YSYEKL, per germline. Each PCR replicate from the sorted subsets contained around 0.2 ug DNA, which is some 31,000 T cell genomes. The assay was immunoSEQ multiplex PCR, and TCRdb's table has in-frame clones only and misses some. This sample carries 2 million to 2.5 million clones, more than 85% of them seen once, and the ten largest clones take roughly 1.7%. The TCR sequence derives from a man aged 18 to 35 in good health. Some clones in this sample may be carry-over from other donors' samples. The sample was naive CD8+ T cells from PBMCs. The J gene is TRBJ1-4, the V gene TRBV4-1; TRBD1 matches at 7 bases. The DNA for the CDR3 is TGCGCCAGCAGCCACCGATCGGGACAGATTAATGAAAAACTGTTTTTT. This sequence encodes CASSHRSGQINEKLFF.